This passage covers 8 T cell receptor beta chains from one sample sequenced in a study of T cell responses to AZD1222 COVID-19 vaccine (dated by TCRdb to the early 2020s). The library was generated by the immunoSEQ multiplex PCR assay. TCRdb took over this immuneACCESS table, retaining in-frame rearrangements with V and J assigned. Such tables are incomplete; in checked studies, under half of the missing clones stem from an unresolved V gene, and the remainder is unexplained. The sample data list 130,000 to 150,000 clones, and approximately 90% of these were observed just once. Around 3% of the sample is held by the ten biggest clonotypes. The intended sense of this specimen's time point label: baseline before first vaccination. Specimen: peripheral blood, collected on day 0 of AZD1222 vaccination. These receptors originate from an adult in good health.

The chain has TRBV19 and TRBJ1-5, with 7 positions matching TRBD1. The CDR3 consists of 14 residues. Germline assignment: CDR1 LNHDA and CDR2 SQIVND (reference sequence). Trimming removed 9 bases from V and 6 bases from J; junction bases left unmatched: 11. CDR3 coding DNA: TGTGCCAGCGACCGGGACAGTCGCGGTCAGCCCCAGCATTTT. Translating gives CASDRDSRGQPQHF.

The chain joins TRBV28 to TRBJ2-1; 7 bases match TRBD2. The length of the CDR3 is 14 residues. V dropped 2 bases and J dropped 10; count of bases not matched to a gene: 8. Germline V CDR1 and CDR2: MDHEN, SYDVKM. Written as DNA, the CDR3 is TGTGCCAGCAGTTTACGACTAGCCCTGAGGGAGCAGTTCTTC. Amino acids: CASSLRLALREQFF.

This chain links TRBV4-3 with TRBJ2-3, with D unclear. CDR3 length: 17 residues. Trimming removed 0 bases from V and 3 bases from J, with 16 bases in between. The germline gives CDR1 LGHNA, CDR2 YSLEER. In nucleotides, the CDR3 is TGCGCCAGCAGCCAAGAGTTAGGTCTAGACGGGACAGATACGCAGTATTTT. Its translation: CASSQELGLDGTDTQYF.

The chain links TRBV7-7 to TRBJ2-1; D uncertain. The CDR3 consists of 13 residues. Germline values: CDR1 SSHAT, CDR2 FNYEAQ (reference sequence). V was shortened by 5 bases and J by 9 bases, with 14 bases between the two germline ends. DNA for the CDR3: TGTGCCAGCAGCGCCCAATTAGGTAGTGAGCAGTTCTTC. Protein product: CASSAQLGSEQFF.

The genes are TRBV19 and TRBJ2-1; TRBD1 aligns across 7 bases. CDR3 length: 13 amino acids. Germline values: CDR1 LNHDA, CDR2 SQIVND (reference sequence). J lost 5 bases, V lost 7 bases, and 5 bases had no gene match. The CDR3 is CASNTGAHNEQFF. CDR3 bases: TGTGCCAGTAATACAGGGGCCCACAATGAGCAGTTCTTC.

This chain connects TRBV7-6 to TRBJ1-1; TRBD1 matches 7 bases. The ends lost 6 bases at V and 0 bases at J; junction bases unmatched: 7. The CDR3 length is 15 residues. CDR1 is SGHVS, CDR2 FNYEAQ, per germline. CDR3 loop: CASSSQTGLNTEAFF. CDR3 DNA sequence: TGTGCCAGCAGTTCTCAGACAGGGTTGAACACTGAAGCTTTCTTT.

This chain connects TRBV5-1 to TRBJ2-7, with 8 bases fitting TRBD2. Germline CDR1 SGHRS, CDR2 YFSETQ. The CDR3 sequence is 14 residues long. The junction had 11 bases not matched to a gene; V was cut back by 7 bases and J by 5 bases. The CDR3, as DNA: TGCGCCAGCTCATCCTCTAAGCGGGAGAACGAGCAGTACTTC. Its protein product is CASSSSKRENEQYF.

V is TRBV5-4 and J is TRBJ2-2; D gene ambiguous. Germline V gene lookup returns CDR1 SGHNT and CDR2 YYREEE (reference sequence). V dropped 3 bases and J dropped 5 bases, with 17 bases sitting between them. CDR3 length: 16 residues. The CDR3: CASSYSGLKETGELFF. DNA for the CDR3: TGTGCCAGCAGCTACTCCGGGCTAAAGGAGACCGGGGAGCTGTTTTTT.